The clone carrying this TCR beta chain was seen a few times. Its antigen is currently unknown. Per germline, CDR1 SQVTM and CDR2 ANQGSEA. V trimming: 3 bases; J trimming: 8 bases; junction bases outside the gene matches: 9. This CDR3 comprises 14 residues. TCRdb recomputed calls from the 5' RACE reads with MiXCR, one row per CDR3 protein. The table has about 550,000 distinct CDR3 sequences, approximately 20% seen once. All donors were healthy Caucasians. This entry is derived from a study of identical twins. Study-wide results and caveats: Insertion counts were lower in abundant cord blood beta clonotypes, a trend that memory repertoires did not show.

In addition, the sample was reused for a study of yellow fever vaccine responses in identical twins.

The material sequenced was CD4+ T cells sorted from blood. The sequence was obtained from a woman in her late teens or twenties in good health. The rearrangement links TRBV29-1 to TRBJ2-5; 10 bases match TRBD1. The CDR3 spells CSVERGQGTVTQYF. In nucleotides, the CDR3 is TGCAGCGTTGAGAGGGGACAGGGGACGGTCACCCAGTACTTC.